One and the same sample provided the 19 T cell receptor beta chains below, sequenced in a study of neurological immune-mediated disorders. TCRdb re-called the 5' RACE reads with MiXCR, one entry per CDR3 protein. The sample carries roughly 100,000 distinct CDR3 sequences, about 3.8% recorded once. Material: PBMCs. Source of these receptors: a woman aged 18-29 years with multiple sclerosis.

This clonotype was detected ten times or more. This chain uses TRBV20-1 with TRBJ1-4; D is perhaps TRBD1 (5 bases). V lost 3 bases and J 6 bases, leaving 17 bases between the germline ends. The CDR3 is 15 amino acids. Germline CDR1 DFQATT, CDR2 SNEGSKA (reference sequence). In DNA, the CDR3 is TGCAGTGCTAGCGTATCAGGGAACCTTGATGAAAAACTGTTTTTT. It specifies CSASVSGNLDEKLFF.

This clonotype was seen many times. The CDR3 coding sequence is TGTGCCAGCAGCTTTACCTACGAGCAGTACTTC. Its translation: CASSFTYEQYF. The rearrangement links TRBV7-2 to TRBJ2-7; D not certain. Trimming stripped 3 bases from V and 2 bases from J, with 2 bases between. The CDR3 runs 11 residues. Germline V gene lookup returns CDR1 SGHTA and CDR2 FQGNSA.

Many counts were recorded for this clonotype. DNA of the CDR3: TGCAGTGCTGCCAAAACTAGCGGGGTCCGCTACGAGCAGTACTTC. Translation gives CSAAKTSGVRYEQYF. The genes are TRBV20-1 and TRBJ2-7; 10 bases line up with TRBD2. The CDR3 sequence is 15 residues long. Germline V lookup: CDR1 DFQATT, CDR2 SNEGSKA (reference sequence). Germline trimming cut 5 bases from V and 3 bases from J; bases unmatched to any gene: 10.

The table lists this clonotype with a few counts. The chain carries TRBV4-3 and TRBJ1-2; TRBD1 agrees at 7 bases. V was clipped by 3 bases and J by 2 bases; unmatched bases: 9. CDR3 length: 16 amino acids. Per the germline V gene, CDR1 is LGHNA and CDR2 is YSLEER. CDR3 bases: TGCGCCAGCAGCCATCATGACAGGGAGACGAACTATGGCTACACCTTC. It codes for CASSHHDRETNYGYTF.

The table lists this clonotype with many counts. The V and J genes are TRBV10-1 and TRBJ2-2, with D possibly TRBD2 on 5 matching bases. Trimming removed 4 bases from V and 2 bases from J, with 14 bases in between. Germline V gene lookup returns CDR1 WNHNN and CDR2 SYGVQD (reference sequence). The CDR3 sequence is 16 residues long. DNA for the CDR3: TGCGCCAGCAGTGCCCTAGCTTCAATTAACACCGGGGAGCTGTTTTTT. Translation: CASSALASINTGELFF.

This clonotype appeared many times. This chain connects TRBV10-3 to TRBJ1-1; possible D gene TRBD1, 6 bases. The CDR3 is 14 amino acids. The germline CDR1 and CDR2 sequences are ENHRY and SYGVKD. The germline V and J ends were trimmed by 9 bases and 5 bases, with 19 bases remaining between them. The CDR3, as DNA: TGTGCCATACAGGGCTCTACGATGGAAACTGAAGCTTTCTTT. Translated: CAIQGSTMETEAFF.

This clonotype was recorded many times. J is TRBJ2-5 and V is TRBV27; D is unresolved. This CDR3 region has 13 residues. Deletions cut 2 bases from V and 5 bases from J, with 9 bases between. The germline V gene has CDR1 MNHEY and CDR2 SMNVEV (reference sequence). The CDR3 region is CASSLGLAETQYF. The CDR3 coding sequence is TGTGCCAGCAGTTTAGGTCTTGCGGAGACCCAGTACTTC.

This clonotype was counted at least ten times. This rearrangement joins TRBV7-6 to TRBJ2-5; TRBD2 is a possible D gene (5 bases). The CDR3 consists of 14 residues. CDR1 and CDR2 from the germline V gene are SGHVS and FNYEAQ. V was shortened by 5 bases and J by 4 bases, with 14 bases between the two germline ends. CDR3 amino acids: CASSGGPNRETQYF. The CDR3 DNA reads TGTGCCAGCAGCGGCGGGCCAAATCGAGAGACCCAGTACTTC.

This clonotype was detected ten times or more. The V call is TRBV28, the J call TRBJ1-3; no clear D gene. Looked up from germline, CDR1 is MDHEN and CDR2 is SYDVKM. V was clipped by 4 bases and J by 3 bases, with 10 bases between them. CDR3 length: 14 amino acids. CDR3 sequence (DNA): TGTGCCAGCAGTTCATACAGCTTTGGAAACACCATATATTTT. This codes for CASSSYSFGNTIYF.

This clonotype has a count of ten or more. The genes are TRBV7-2 and TRBJ1-4; TRBD1 matches at 12 bases. V lost 5 bases to trimming and J lost 7 bases; unmatched junction nucleotides: 11. Germline V CDR1 and CDR2: SGHTA, FQGNSA. There are 17 residues in the CDR3. The CDR3 protein is CASSASGTGGAGEKLFF. DNA of the CDR3: TGTGCCAGCAGCGCCTCCGGGACAGGGGGCGCCGGTGAAAAACTGTTTTTT.

This clonotype was seen many times. The V and J genes are TRBV20-1 and TRBJ1-1; 10 bases are shared with TRBD1. There are 13 residues in the CDR3. With V trimmed by 3 bases and J by 4 bases, 2 bases remained unmatched. Germline loops: CDR1 DFQATT, CDR2 SNEGSKA (reference sequence). DNA for the CDR3: TGCAGTGCTAGGAGGGACAGGGGCACTGAAGCTTTCTTT. Encoded protein: CSARRDRGTEAFF.

This clonotype was seen many times. The chain employs TRBV7-2 and TRBJ1-5; D not certain. Trimming left V 5 bases short and J 6 bases short, with 11 bases between. The CDR3 is 13 residues long. Germline V lookup: CDR1 SGHTA, CDR2 FQGNSA. CDR3 nucleotides: TGTGCCAGCAGCCCCAGAATAGGTCAGCCCCAGCATTTT. Protein sequence: CASSPRIGQPQHF.

This clonotype was seen at least ten times. V is TRBV20-1 and J is TRBJ1-2, with 9 bases identical to TRBD1. The CDR3 is 15 amino acids. Germline CDR1 reads DFQATT; CDR2 reads SNEGSKA (reference sequence). The ends lost 6 bases at V and 4 bases at J; junction bases unmatched: 12. CDR3 sequence: CSAAGTGTEVYGYTF. In nucleotides, the CDR3 is TGCAGTGCGGCCGGGACAGGGACGGAAGTCTATGGCTACACCTTC.

This clonotype was detected many times. This rearrangement joins TRBV4-3 to TRBJ2-1; 14 nucleotides align to TRBD2. The CDR3 is made up of 15 amino acids. J lost 8 bases, V lost 3 bases, and 3 bases had no gene match. Germline loops: CDR1 LGHNA, CDR2 YSLEER. In DNA form, the CDR3 reads TGCGCCAGCAGCCAGGAGGGACTAGCGGGAGATGAGCAGTTCTTC. Encoded protein: CASSQEGLAGDEQFF.

This clonotype was found many times. This chain joins TRBV12-3 or TRBV12-4 and TRBJ2-1, with 11 bases matching TRBD2. Trimming at V came to 6 bases and at J to 6 bases, leaving 4 bases not matched to a gene. The CDR3 has 14 amino acids. CDR3 sequence reads: CASSLSGRANEQFF. The CDR3 DNA follows: TGTGCCAGCAGCCTTAGCGGGAGGGCCAATGAGCAGTTCTTC.

This clonotype came up many times. The CDR3 protein is CASSQGWQQNTEAFF. CDR3 sequence (DNA): TGTGCCAGCAGCCAAGGCTGGCAGCAGAACACTGAAGCTTTCTTT. The rearrangement uses TRBV3-1 and TRBJ1-1; D unclear. The ends were cut back, 1 base at V and 1 base at J, with 10 bases in the middle. Germline V gene lookup returns CDR1 LGHDT and CDR2 YNNKEL (reference sequence). The CDR3 sequence is 15 residues long.

This clonotype appeared many times. The CDR3, as DNA: TGCAGTGCCCGGCTGGGTTGGACTAGCGGGAACCTGGACCCAGATACGCAGTATTTT. This codes for CSARLGWTSGNLDPDTQYF. V usage is TRBV20-1 and J usage is TRBJ2-3, with 12 bases matching TRBD2. J lost 4 bases, V lost 6 bases, and 20 bases had no gene match. CDR3 size: 19 residues. The V gene's germline CDR1 is DFQATT and CDR2 SNEGSKA (reference sequence).

This clonotype was counted ten times or more. V gene TRBV21-1 combines with J gene TRBJ1-1. TRBV21-1 corresponds to a pseudogene. The CDR3 totals 16 residues. In nucleotides, the CDR3 is TGTGCCAGCAGCAAAGCGGGAGGGGTTAGAGACACTGAAGCTTTCTTT. Amino acid sequence: CASSKAGGVRDTEAFF.

This clonotype was counted at least ten times. The chain joins TRBV5-6 to TRBJ1-2; 10 bases map to TRBD1. The V and J ends lost 4 bases and 4 bases, in that order; junction bases with no gene match: 7. The germline V gene has CDR1 SGHDT and CDR2 YYEEEE. This CDR3 has 15 amino acids. The CDR3 sequence: CASSPGTGVGYGYTF. CDR3 DNA: TGTGCCAGCAGCCCTGGGACAGGGGTTGGCTATGGCTACACCTTC.